These T cell receptor beta chains were read from a single sample in a study of shared clonotypes between healthy human individuals. Sequencing used immunoSEQ multiplex PCR; TCRdb keeps in-frame clones, though not all of them. Of some 1.4 million clones listed, roughly 95% were seen once; the top ten hold approximately 1%. Material: naive CD4+ T cells sorted from blood. These receptors were collected from a man under 40 in good health. Both conserved end residues are part of each CDR3. The D gene is left open where the match is weak. Clone size is not always given. Where it is, it says once, few, many or a class for expanded clones.

CDR3 | DNA | D | V | size | J
CSVEDPAGQGSYEQYF | TGCAGCGTTGAAGATCCGGCGGGACAGGGCTCCTACGAGCAGTACTTC | TRBD1 | TRBV29-1 | once | TRBJ2-7
CASSLRQVSSYEQYF | TGTGCCAGCAGTTTGCGACAGGTTAGCTCCTACGAGCAGTACTTC | - | TRBV5-8 | - | TRBJ2-7
CASSTGQGEDTQYF | TGTGCCAGCAGCACCGGACAGGGTGAGGATACGCAGTATTTT | TRBD1 | TRBV7-9 | - | TRBJ2-3
CASSLVGDGANVLTF | TGTGCCAGCAGCTTGGTAGGGGATGGGGCCAACGTCCTGACTTTC | - | TRBV5-4 | - | TRBJ2-6
CSVKQGLAGITSYNEQFF | TGCAGCGTTAAACAAGGACTAGCGGGAATTACCTCCTACAATGAGCAGTTCTTC | TRBD2 | TRBV29-1 | - | TRBJ2-1
CASNDPRGSWNTEAFF | TGTGCCAGTAATGACCCCCGAGGGTCATGGAACACTGAAGCTTTCTTT | - | TRBV19 | - | TRBJ1-1
CASSPQTGGSETQYF | TGCGCCAGCAGCCCCCAGACAGGGGGCAGTGAGACCCAGTACTTC | TRBD1 | TRBV5-1 | - | TRBJ2-5
CASSPRLAEQFF | TGTGCCAGCAGCCCCAGGCTAGCGGAGCAGTTCTTC | - | TRBV11-1 | - | TRBJ2-1
CSVGLGDTQYF | TGCAGCGTAGGACTAGGAGATACGCAGTATTTT | TRBD2 | TRBV29-1 | - | TRBJ2-3
CASSLELKGAAFF | TGCGCCAGCAGCTTGGAGCTTAAGGGAGCGGCTTTCTTT | - | TRBV5-1 | - | TRBJ1-1
CASSPAGILDEQYF | TGCGCCAGCAGTCCGGCAGGGATTTTGGACGAGCAGTACTTC | - | TRBV5-1 | - | TRBJ2-7
CASSFQLGTDTQYF | TGTGCCAGCAGCTTCCAGCTGGGGACAGATACGCAGTATTTT | - | TRBV7-2 | - | TRBJ2-3
CASSLTGSNRDTQYF | TGTGCCAGCAGTCTGACAGGGTCGAATCGGGATACGCAGTATTTT | TRBD1 | TRBV28 | - | TRBJ2-3
CASSPRTSGSLPTYEQYF | TGTGCCAGCAGCCCTCGGACTAGCGGGAGTCTCCCAACCTACGAGCAGTACTTC | TRBD2 | TRBV9 | - | TRBJ2-7
CASSLATGRNYEQYF | TGTGCCAGCAGCTTAGCCACAGGGAGGAACTACGAGCAGTACTTC | - | TRBV7-8 | - | TRBJ2-7
CASSLIRLLYSNQPQHF | TGTGCTAGCAGCTTAATTAGGCTGCTCTATAGCAATCAGCCCCAGCATTTT | - | TRBV7-7 | - | TRBJ1-5
CASSGRELYEQYF | TGTGCCAGCAGTGGACGGGAGCTCTACGAGCAGTACTTC | - | TRBV6-1 | - | TRBJ2-7
CASSHLGALNTEAFF | TGTGCCAGCAGCCACTTGGGGGCCCTGAACACTGAAGCTTTCTTT | - | TRBV14 | - | TRBJ1-1
CASRREAGSPLHF | TGTGCCAGCCGGCGGGAGGCCGGTTCACCCCTCCACTTT | - | TRBV2 | - | TRBJ1-6
CASSLGGLRNQPQHF | TGTGCCAGCAGCTTAGGGGGACTGCGCAATCAGCCCCAGCATTTT | - | TRBV7-2 | - | TRBJ1-5
CASSEMGLAGDEQFF | TGTGCCAGCAGTGAAATGGGACTAGCGGGCGATGAGCAGTTCTTC | TRBD2 | TRBV6-1 | - | TRBJ2-1
CASSSLPDEQFF | TGCGCCAGCAGCTCCTTGCCGGATGAGCAGTTCTTC | - | TRBV5-1 | - | TRBJ2-1
CASSPRLAGWSYEQYF | TGTGCCAGTAGTCCCCGACTAGCGGGATGGTCCTACGAGCAGTACTTC | TRBD2 | TRBV19 | - | TRBJ2-7
CASRKDSPAPGELFF | TGTGCCAGCAGGAAAGATTCCCCAGCTCCCGGGGAGCTGTTTTTT | - | TRBV27 | - | TRBJ2-2
CASSLDRANTEAFF | TGTGCCAGCAGTTTGGACAGGGCGAACACTGAAGCTTTCTTT | TRBD1 | TRBV2 | - | TRBJ1-1
CASSHRGEKLFF | TGTGCCAGCAGCCACAGGGGTGAAAAACTGTTTTTT | TRBD1 | TRBV6-5 | - | TRBJ1-4
CASRATGSGPQHF | TGTGCCAGCAGAGCCACAGGGTCCGGGCCCCAGCATTTT | - | TRBV5-6 | - | TRBJ1-5
CSGRQGAQETQYF | TGCAGCGGACGACAGGGGGCTCAAGAGACCCAGTACTTC | TRBD1 | TRBV29-1 | - | TRBJ2-5
CASSRGLAGGHDGELFF | TGTGCTAGCAGCCGTGGACTAGCGGGAGGGCACGACGGGGAGCTGTTTTTT | TRBD2 | TRBV7-7 | - | TRBJ2-2
CASAGQGYEQYF | TGCGCCAGCGCGGGACAGGGATACGAGCAGTACTTC | TRBD1 | TRBV10-1 | - | TRBJ2-7
CASSRSSGAPWGYTF | TGTGCCAGCAGCCGGAGTTCTGGGGCCCCCTGGGGCTACACCTTC | - | TRBV4-2 | - | TRBJ1-2
CASSLGTGAGIYGYTF | TGTGCCAGCAGTTTAGGGACAGGGGCCGGAATTTATGGCTACACCTTC | TRBD1 | TRBV28 | - | TRBJ1-2
CASSSVPAGEQFF | TGTGCCAGCAGCTCGGTCCCAGCGGGTGAGCAGTTCTTC | - | TRBV7-9 | - | TRBJ2-1
CASSYSGLGETQYF | TGTGCCAGCAGTTACTCGGGACTAGGAGAGACCCAGTACTTC | TRBD2 | TRBV6-5 | - | TRBJ2-5